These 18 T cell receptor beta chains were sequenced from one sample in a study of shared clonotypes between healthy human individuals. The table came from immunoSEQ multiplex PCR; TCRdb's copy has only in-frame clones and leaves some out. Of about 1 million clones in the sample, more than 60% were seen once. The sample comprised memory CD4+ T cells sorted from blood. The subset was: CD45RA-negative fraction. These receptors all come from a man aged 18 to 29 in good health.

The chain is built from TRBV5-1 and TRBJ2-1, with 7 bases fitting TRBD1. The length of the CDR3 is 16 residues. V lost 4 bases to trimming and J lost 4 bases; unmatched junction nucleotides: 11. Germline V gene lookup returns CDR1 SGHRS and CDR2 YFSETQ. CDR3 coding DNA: TGCGCCAGCAGCACTCCTTTGCAGGGGGAGTACAATGAGCAGTTCTTC. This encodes CASSTPLQGEYNEQFF.

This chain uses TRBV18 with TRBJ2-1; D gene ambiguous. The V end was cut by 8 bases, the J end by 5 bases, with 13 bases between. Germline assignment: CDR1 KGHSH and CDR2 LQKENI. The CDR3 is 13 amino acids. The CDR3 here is CASPRTKDNEQFF. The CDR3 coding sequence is TGTGCCAGCCCGCGGACGAAGGACAATGAGCAGTTCTTC.

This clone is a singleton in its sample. The CDR3 nucleotides are TGTGCCAGCAGCTTAACGCGCGCGGCAGGCACTCAGCCCCAGCATTTT. Translated: CASSLTRAAGTQPQHF. V and J are TRBV7-2 and TRBJ1-5; D gene ambiguous. Germline CDR1 SGHTA, CDR2 FQGNSA. CDR3 size: 16 residues. Trimming pared 2 bases from V and 6 bases from J, leaving 17 bases between. Using reference TRBV7-2 and TRBJ1-5 for the parts outside the CDR3, the full variable domain is GAGVSQSPSNKVTEKGKDVELRCDPISGHTALYWYRQSLGQGLEFLIYFQGNSAPDKSGLPSDRFSAERTGGSVSTLTIQRTQQEDSAVYLCASSLTRAAGTQPQHFGDGTRLSIL.

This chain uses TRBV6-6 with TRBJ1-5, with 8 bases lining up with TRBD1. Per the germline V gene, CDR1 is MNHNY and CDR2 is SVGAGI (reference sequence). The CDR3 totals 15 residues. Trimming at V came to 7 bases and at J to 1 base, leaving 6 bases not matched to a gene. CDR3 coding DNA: TGTGCCAGCATTACCCAGGGGGCGAGCAATCAGCCCCAGCATTTT. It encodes CASITQGASNQPQHF.

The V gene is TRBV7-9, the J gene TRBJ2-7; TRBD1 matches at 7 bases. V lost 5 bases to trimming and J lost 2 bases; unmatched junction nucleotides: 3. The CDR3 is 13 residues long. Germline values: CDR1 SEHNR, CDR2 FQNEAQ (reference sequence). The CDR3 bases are TGTGCCAGCAGCCTTGGGACAGCCTACGAGCAGTACTTC. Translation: CASSLGTAYEQYF.

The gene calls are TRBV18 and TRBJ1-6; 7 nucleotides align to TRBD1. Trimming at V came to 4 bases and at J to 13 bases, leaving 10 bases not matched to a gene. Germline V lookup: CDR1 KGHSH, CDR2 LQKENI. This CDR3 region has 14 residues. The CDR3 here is CASSQAGQSPPLHF. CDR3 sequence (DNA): TGTGCCAGCTCACAGGCGGGACAGTCTCCTCCCCTCCACTTT.

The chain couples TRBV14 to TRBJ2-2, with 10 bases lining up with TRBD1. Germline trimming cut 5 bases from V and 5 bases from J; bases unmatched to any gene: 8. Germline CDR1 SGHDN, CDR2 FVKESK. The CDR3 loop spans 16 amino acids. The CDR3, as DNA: TGTGCCAGCAGCACCCGGGACAGGGGTGGAACCGGGGAGCTGTTTTTT. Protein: CASSTRDRGGTGELFF.

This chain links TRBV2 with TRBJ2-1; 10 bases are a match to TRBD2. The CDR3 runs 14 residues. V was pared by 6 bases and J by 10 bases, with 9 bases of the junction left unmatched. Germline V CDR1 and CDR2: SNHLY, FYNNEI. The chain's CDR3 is CASRNPSGSREQFF. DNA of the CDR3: TGTGCCAGCAGGAACCCTAGCGGGAGCAGGGAGCAGTTCTTC.

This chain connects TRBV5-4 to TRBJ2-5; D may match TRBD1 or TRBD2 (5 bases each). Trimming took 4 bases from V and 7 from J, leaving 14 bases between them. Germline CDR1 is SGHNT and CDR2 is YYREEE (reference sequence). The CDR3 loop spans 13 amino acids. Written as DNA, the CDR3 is TGTGCCAGCAGCACCGGGACCCTCGCGACCCAGTACTTC. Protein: CASSTGTLATQYF.

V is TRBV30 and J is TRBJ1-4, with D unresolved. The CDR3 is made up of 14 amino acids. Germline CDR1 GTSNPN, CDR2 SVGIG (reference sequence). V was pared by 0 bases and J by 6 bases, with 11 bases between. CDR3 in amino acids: CAWSVLYRHEKLFF. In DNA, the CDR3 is TGTGCCTGGAGTGTACTCTACCGGCATGAAAAACTGTTTTTT.

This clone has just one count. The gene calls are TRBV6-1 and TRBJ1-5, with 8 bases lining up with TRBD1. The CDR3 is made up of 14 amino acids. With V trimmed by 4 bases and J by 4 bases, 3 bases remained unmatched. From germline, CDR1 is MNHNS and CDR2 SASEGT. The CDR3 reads CASSVTGVNQPQHF. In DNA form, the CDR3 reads TGTGCCAGCAGTGTGACAGGGGTTAATCAGCCCCAGCATTTT.

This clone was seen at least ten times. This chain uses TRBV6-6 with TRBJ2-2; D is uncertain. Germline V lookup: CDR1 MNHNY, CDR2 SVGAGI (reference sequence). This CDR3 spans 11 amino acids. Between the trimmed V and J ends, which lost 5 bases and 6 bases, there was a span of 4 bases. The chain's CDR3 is CASSTPGELFF. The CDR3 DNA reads TGTGCCAGCAGTACCCCCGGGGAGCTGTTTTTT.

The CDR3 nucleotides read TGTGCCAGCAGGTTAAAGGGGAATCAGCCCCAGCATTTT. Encoded protein: CASRLKGNQPQHF. The chain joins TRBV6-5 to TRBJ1-5, with TRBD1 as a possible D gene (5 bases). Germline V CDR1 and CDR2: MNHEY, SVGAGI. With 6 bases removed from V and 4 bases from J, the gap between germline ends came to 10 bases. This CDR3 comprises 13 residues.

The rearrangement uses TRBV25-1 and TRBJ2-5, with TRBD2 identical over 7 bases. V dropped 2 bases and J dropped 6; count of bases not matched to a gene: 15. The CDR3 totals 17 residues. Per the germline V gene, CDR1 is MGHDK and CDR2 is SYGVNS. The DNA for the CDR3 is TGTGCCAGCAGTGAAGAGTGGGGAGGGTTCGGCCGTCAGACCCAGTACTTC. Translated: CASSEEWGGFGRQTQYF.

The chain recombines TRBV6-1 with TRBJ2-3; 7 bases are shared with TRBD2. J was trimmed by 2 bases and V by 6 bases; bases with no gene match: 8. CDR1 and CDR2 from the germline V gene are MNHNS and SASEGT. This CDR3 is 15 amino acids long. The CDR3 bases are TGTGCCAGCAGACAATGGAGCGGGGACACAGATACGCAGTATTTT. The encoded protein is CASRQWSGDTDTQYF.

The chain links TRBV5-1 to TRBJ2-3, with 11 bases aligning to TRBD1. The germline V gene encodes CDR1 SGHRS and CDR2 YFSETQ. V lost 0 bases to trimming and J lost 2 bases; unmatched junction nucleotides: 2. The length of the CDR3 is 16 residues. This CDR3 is CASSLGTGGPTDTQYF. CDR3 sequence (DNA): TGCGCCAGCAGCTTGGGGACAGGGGGCCCCACAGATACGCAGTATTTT.

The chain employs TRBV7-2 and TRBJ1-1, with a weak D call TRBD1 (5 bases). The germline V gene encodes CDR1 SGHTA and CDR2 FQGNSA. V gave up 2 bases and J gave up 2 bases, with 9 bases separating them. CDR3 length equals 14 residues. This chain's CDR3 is CASSLFRGNTEAFF. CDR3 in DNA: TGTGCCAGCAGCTTATTTAGGGGAAACACTGAAGCTTTCTTT. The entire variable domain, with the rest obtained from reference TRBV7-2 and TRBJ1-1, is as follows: GAGVSQSPSNKVTEKGKDVELRCDPISGHTALYWYRQSLGQGLEFLIYFQGNSAPDKSGLPSDRFSAERTGGSVSTLTIQRTQQEDSAVYLCASSLFRGNTEAFFGQGTRLTVV.

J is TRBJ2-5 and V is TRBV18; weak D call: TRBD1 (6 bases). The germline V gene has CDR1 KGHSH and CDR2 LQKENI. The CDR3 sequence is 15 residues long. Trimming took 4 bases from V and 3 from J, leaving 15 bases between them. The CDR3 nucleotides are TGTGCCAGCTCACTTAGAGGCAGGGGAGAAGAGACCCAGTACTTC. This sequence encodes CASSLRGRGEETQYF. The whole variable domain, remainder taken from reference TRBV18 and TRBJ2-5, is NAGVMQNPRHLVRRRGQEARLRCSPMKGHSHVYWYRQLPEEGLKFMVYLQKENIIDESGMPKERFSAEFPKEGPSILRIQQVVRGDSAAYFCASSLRGRGEETQYFGPGTRLLVL.